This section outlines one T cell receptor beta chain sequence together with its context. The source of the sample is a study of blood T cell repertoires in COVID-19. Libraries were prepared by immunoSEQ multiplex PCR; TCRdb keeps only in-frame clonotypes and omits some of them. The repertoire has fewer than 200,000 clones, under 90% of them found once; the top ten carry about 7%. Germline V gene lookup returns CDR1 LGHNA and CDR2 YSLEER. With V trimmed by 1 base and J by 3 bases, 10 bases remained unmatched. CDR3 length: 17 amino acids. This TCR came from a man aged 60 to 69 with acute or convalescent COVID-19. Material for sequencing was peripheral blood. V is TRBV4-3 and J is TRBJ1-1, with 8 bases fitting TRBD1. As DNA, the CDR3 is TGCGCCAGCAGCCAAGGGAGCCGGGACAGGTGGGACACTGAAGCTTTCTTT. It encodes CASSQGSRDRWDTEAFF.